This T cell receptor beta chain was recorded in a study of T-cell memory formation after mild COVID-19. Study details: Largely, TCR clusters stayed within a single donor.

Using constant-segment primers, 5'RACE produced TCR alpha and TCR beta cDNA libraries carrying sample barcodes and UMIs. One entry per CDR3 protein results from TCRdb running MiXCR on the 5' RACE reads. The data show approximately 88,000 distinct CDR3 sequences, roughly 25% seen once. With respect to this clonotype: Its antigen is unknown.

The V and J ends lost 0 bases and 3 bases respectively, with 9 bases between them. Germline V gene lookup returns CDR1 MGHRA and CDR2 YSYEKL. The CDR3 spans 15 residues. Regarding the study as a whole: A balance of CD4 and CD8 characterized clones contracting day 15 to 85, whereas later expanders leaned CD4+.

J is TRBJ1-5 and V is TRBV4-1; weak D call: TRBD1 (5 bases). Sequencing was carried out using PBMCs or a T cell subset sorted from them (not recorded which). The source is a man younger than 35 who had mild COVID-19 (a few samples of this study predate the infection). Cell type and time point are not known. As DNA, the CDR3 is TGCGCCAGCAGCCAAGAACCGGGGCACAATCAGCCCCAGCATTTT. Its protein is CASSQEPGHNQPQHF.